Shown below are 5 T cell receptor beta chains from a single sample sequenced in a study of T cells in Graves' hyperthyroidism and ophthalmopathy. TCR beta CDR3 regions were amplified from RNA. RT-PCR in the first round (using the HTBI primer set) targeted the TCR CDR3. Using its own MiXCR run on the multiplex PCR reads, TCRdb lists one record per CDR3 protein. This sample has over 450,000 distinct CDR3 sequences, with about 15% found just once. The specimen sequenced was blood. The source is a woman younger than 30 with Graves' hyperthyroidism.

This clonotype was seen at least ten times. The V and J genes are TRBV29-1 and TRBJ2-1, with a tentative D call TRBD1 (5 bases). V shed 7 bases and J shed 4 bases, with 8 bases lying between them. CDR1 and CDR2 (germline): SQVTM, ANQGSEA. The CDR3 loop spans 11 amino acids. This CDR3 is CSGDSYNEQFF. The CDR3 DNA follows: TGCAGCGGCGACAGTTACAATGAGCAGTTCTTC.

This clonotype was found many times. The rearrangement uses TRBV7-9 and TRBJ2-5; 7 nucleotides align to TRBD2. CDR1 is SEHNR and CDR2 is FQNEAQ in the germline V gene (reference sequence). The CDR3 is made up of 17 amino acids. The trim removed 5 bases at V and 2 bases at J, leaving 14 bases unmatched. CDR3 loop: CASSPHRGGVGQETQYF. DNA of the CDR3: TGTGCCAGCAGCCCCCATCGCGGGGGAGTGGGTCAAGAGACCCAGTACTTC.

This clonotype occurred a few times. V is TRBV3-1 and J is TRBJ1-4; D gene uncertain. Per the germline V gene, CDR1 is LGHDT and CDR2 is YNNKEL (reference sequence). Trimming took off 1 base at V and 7 bases at J, with 13 bases between the two ends. The CDR3 length is 15 residues. CDR3 sequence (DNA): TGTGCCAGCAGCCAAGTCCCGGGCGCAGGTGAAAAACTGTTTTTT. This translates into CASSQVPGAGEKLFF.

This clonotype was seen just once. This chain links TRBV6-1 with TRBJ1-2, with D tentatively TRBD1 (6 bases). Germline V gene data show CDR1 as MNHNS and CDR2 as SASEGT. The CDR3 is 14 residues long. The V gene lost 6 bases and the J gene lost 4 bases, with 15 bases spanning the gap. CDR3 coding DNA: TGTGCCAGCAGCCACGGACAGAAACCCTATGGCTACACCTTC. Translating gives CASSHGQKPYGYTF.

This clonotype was observed at least ten times. The gene calls are TRBV11-2 and TRBJ2-7; weak D call: TRBD1 (6 bases). The germline V gene encodes CDR1 SGHAT and CDR2 FQNNGV. Trimming took off 6 bases at V and 6 bases at J, with 12 bases between the two ends. The CDR3 is made up of 12 amino acids. CDR3 sequence (DNA): TGTGCCAGCAGGCGTACAGGGACCGAGCAGTACGTC. Protein sequence: CASRRTGTEQYV.